Listed below are T cell receptor beta chains from one sample, sequenced in a study of cytomegalovirus exposure and HLA in healthy donors. The data were produced by immunoSEQ multiplex PCR, yet TCRdb's version contains in-frame clones alone and is incomplete. Of about 150,000 clones in the sample, around 67% are singletons; the top ten hold 1.5% to 2%. Material: PBMCs. Source of these receptors: a young woman in good health and CMV-seronegative. The CDR3 runs from the conserved cysteine through the conserved F or W. Each record gives: CDR3 length, V gene, J gene, CDR3 protein.

cdr3_length: 16; v_call: TRBV7-2; j_call: TRBJ1-2; cdr3_aa: CASRAAAAEAVYGYTF
cdr3_length: 14; v_call: TRBV7-3; j_call: TRBJ2-1; cdr3_aa: CASSPGGGEGEQFF
cdr3_length: 14; v_call: TRBV4-1; j_call: TRBJ1-2; cdr3_aa: CASSQDWGGNGYTF
cdr3_length: 13; v_call: TRBV16; j_call: TRBJ1-5; cdr3_aa: CASSPGHGQPQHF
cdr3_length: 14; v_call: TRBV11-3; j_call: TRBJ2-1; cdr3_aa: CASSKREAYNEQFF
cdr3_length: 18; v_call: TRBV21-1; j_call: TRBJ1-5; cdr3_aa: CASSIWDRGLRSNQPQHF
cdr3_length: 14; v_call: TRBV27; j_call: TRBJ2-7; cdr3_aa: CASSAGTGEYEQYF
cdr3_length: 13; v_call: TRBV5-6; j_call: TRBJ1-5; cdr3_aa: CASSLRGHQPQHF
cdr3_length: 16; v_call: TRBV6-1; j_call: TRBJ1-1; cdr3_aa: CASSETSRTGRTEAFF
cdr3_length: 16; v_call: TRBV7-2; j_call: TRBJ1-3; cdr3_aa: CASSPAGWGGGNTIYF
cdr3_length: 15; v_call: TRBV7-9; j_call: TRBJ1-5; cdr3_aa: CASSSAGRGHQPQHF
cdr3_length: 17; v_call: TRBV11-1; j_call: TRBJ2-6; cdr3_aa: CASSAFSTGSGANGLTF
cdr3_length: 15; v_call: TRBV4-3; j_call: TRBJ1-3; cdr3_aa: CASSLGTGDGNTIYF
cdr3_length: 18; v_call: TRBV4-2; j_call: TRBJ1-3; cdr3_aa: CASSQDLPGQGSRDTIYF
cdr3_length: 17; v_call: TRBV13; j_call: TRBJ2-3; cdr3_aa: CASSLSRGAAITDTQYF
cdr3_length: 14; v_call: TRBV27; j_call: TRBJ2-2; cdr3_aa: CASSPGQNTGELFF
cdr3_length: 13; v_call: TRBV19; j_call: TRBJ1-2; cdr3_aa: CASARDRVNGYTF
cdr3_length: 15; v_call: TRBV27; j_call: TRBJ1-1; cdr3_aa: CASSLQTGANTEAFF